The entry below describes one TCR beta chain. This clone's antigen is unknown. The library was made by 5' RACE. The input for every TCR library was 3,500 to 4,000 ng of total RNA. For each sample, cDNA was synthesized in eight separate reactions using SMARTScribe reverse transcriptase. During cDNA synthesis, template switching was used to introduce unique molecular identifiers that contained a 6-nucleotide sample barcode. Two nested PCRs of approximately 16 and 10 cycles amplified the TCRalpha and TCRbeta cDNA, and bead purification followed each PCR. Before amplification, the cDNA was treated with uracil DNA-glycosylase and purified using the QIAquick PCR purification kit. In the second PCR, Illumina TruSeq-compatible adapters and sample-specific barcodes were added. Library quality and concentration were assessed using TapeStation and Qubit, and about 5 ng of each library was pooled. Pooled libraries were sequenced on an Illumina HiSeq2500 single-index Rapid Run with 2 x 100 bp reads and custom sequencing primers. Regarding the original processing steps: MiGEC version 1.2.6 was used for UMI-based consensus assembly to correct PCR and sequencing errors. MiXCR version 2.1.1 was used for V(D)J alignment, clonotype assembly and CDR3 extraction. To normalise gene usage, clonotype sharing and MAIT/NKT TCR abundance, the analysis used the top 1000, 10 000 and 20 000 clonotypes per sample. After downsampling to 27 000 UMIs, diversity was calculated as the inverse Simpson index using the vegan R package. Statistical testing used paired Mann-Whitney U tests on the discordant twin pairs and applied Benjamini-Hochberg correction for multiple testing. After the reads were reprocessed by TCRdb, one entry was made per CDR3 protein sequence, with no DNA. The V and J calls reflect TCRdb's pipeline rather than the authors' work. The table for this sample lists some 170,000 distinct CDR3 sequences. In total, the top ten clones hold around 7% of the sample.

The sample comes from a study of monozygotic twins with inflammatory bowel disease (dated by TCRdb to the late 2010s). In the study overall: The complete study included 30 or so monozygotic twin pairs: 19 IBD-discordant Danish pairs and nine German pairs, of which four were IBD-concordant and five were IBD-discordant. Disease-associated traits were sought mainly through comparisons between IBD patients and their genetically identical healthy co-twins within discordant pairs. Each individual had, on average, about 151 000 unique TCRalpha sequences and 181 000 unique TCRbeta sequences available for analysis.

The full study reports these points: Distinction between different T cell subtypes could not be achieved in the analysis. TCRbeta repertoire diversity, by inverse Simpson index, was decreased in IBD patients compared with their healthy co-twins. No single strong signal or clonotype linked to IBD turned up in the results, so the idea that one exists was not supported. Repertoire similarity did not differ between concordant and discordant twins, which could be due to limited statistical power. Compared with healthy twins, IBD patients shared fewer clonotypes with other individuals, and the difference was most pronounced in patients with signs of disease activity. Because patients received different immunosuppressive treatments, the repertoires may have picked up extra background noise and variability between individuals.

From each donor, an approximately 2.3 ml peripheral blood sample was collected into PAXgene tubes and kept at -80 degrees C. Without any T cell sorting, total RNA was extracted from whole blood using the PAXgene blood miRNA kit on an automated QIAcube. Peripheral blood from monozygotic twin pairs who were concordant or discordant for inflammatory bowel disease underwent deep TCRalpha and TCRbeta repertoire profiling using unique molecular barcoding. For every twin pair, smoking habits were documented, and each individual was categorised as a current, former or never smoker. This clonotype originated in a human donor with ulcerative colitis or Crohn's disease, or a healthy co-twin of an affected twin (not recorded which). Sequencing used blood.

CDR3 protein: CASSSARGPAEAFF. The chain couples TRBV5-1 to TRBJ1-1. The germline V gene sets CDR1 to SGHRS and CDR2 to YFSETQ. From cysteine to phenylalanine, the CDR3 is 14 amino acids long. No DNA sequence was recorded.